Presented here are 7 T cell receptor beta chains from one specimen sequenced in a study of early T cells in non-severe SARS-CoV-2 infection. In TCRdb, the 5' RACE reads were re-called with MiXCR into one record per CDR3 protein. The table records more than 75,000 distinct CDR3 sequences, 14% of them present only once. The sample taken for sequencing was whole blood. Every receptor here comes from an adult who was a healthcare worker with PCR-confirmed SARS-CoV-2 infection or an uninfected control (not recorded which).

The chain recombines TRBV20-1 with TRBJ1-3; D is uncertain. Per the germline V gene, CDR1 is DFQATT and CDR2 is SNEGSKA (reference sequence). The CDR3 totals 16 residues. The CDR3 spells CSAPSREGLSGNTIYF. The CDR3 DNA reads TGCAGCGCTCCTAGTCGGGAAGGGCTTTCGGGAAACACCATATATTTT.

This clonotype was detected a few times. The CDR3 loop reads CASRQGAHPTEAFF. Here the CDR3 DNA reads TGCGCCAGCAGACAGGGGGCGCATCCCACTGAAGCTTTCTTT. The rearrangement uses TRBV5-1 and TRBJ1-1; TRBD1 agrees at 9 bases. With 5 bases clipped from V and 4 bases from J, the junction kept 6 bases outside the gene matches. The CDR3 sequence is 14 residues long. In germline, CDR1 is SGHRS, CDR2 YFSETQ.

This clonotype was detected a few times. The chain links TRBV28 to TRBJ1-5; weak D call: TRBD1 (6 bases). Germline CDR1 and CDR2: MDHEN and SYDVKM. This CDR3 is 16 amino acids long. The V end lost 3 bases, the J end lost 4 bases, and 16 bases lay between the germline ends. The CDR3 nucleotides read TGTGCCAGCAGTTTGGGGGGGCTTAGGACAAATCAGCCCCAGCATTTT. Protein product: CASSLGGLRTNQPQHF.

This clonotype was seen only a few times. The V gene is TRBV28, the J gene TRBJ2-1, with a tentative D call TRBD1 (5 bases). This CDR3 is 12 amino acids long. Between the trimmed V and J ends, which lost 4 bases and 8 bases, there was a span of 9 bases. Germline V gene data show CDR1 as MDHEN and CDR2 as SYDVKM. This chain's CDR3 is CASSSGFYEQFF. As DNA, the CDR3 is TGTGCCAGCAGTTCAGGGTTCTATGAGCAGTTCTTC.

The chain uses TRBV29-1 and TRBJ1-4; TRBD1 matches 9 bases. The CDR3 contains 13 residues. Unmatched junction bases numbered 8, after V lost 7 bases and J lost 8 bases. The germline CDR1 and CDR2 sequences are SQVTM and ANQGSEA. The CDR3 spells CSASDRGGEKLFF. The CDR3 coding sequence is TGCAGCGCCTCGGACAGGGGAGGAGAAAAACTGTTTTTT.

The chain is built from TRBV28 and TRBJ1-6; 8 positions agree with TRBD1. V trimming: 4 bases; J trimming: 0 bases; junction bases outside the gene matches: 2. The CDR3 loop spans 16 amino acids. Germline V CDR1 and CDR2: MDHEN, SYDVKM. CDR3 in DNA: TGTGCCAGCAGTTCCGGGACAGGCTCCTATAATTCACCCCTCCACTTT. Residues: CASSSGTGSYNSPLHF.

This clonotype was picked up many times. V and J are TRBV6-1 and TRBJ2-1, with D perhaps being TRBD1 or TRBD2 (5 bases each). The V end was cut by 4 bases, the J end by 8 bases, with 18 bases between. This CDR3 spans 15 amino acids. Germline V gene lookup returns CDR1 MNHNS and CDR2 SASEGT. The CDR3 reads CASSVVGRESYEQFF. In DNA form, the CDR3 reads TGTGCCAGCAGTGTGGTGGGCAGGGAGAGCTATGAGCAGTTCTTC.